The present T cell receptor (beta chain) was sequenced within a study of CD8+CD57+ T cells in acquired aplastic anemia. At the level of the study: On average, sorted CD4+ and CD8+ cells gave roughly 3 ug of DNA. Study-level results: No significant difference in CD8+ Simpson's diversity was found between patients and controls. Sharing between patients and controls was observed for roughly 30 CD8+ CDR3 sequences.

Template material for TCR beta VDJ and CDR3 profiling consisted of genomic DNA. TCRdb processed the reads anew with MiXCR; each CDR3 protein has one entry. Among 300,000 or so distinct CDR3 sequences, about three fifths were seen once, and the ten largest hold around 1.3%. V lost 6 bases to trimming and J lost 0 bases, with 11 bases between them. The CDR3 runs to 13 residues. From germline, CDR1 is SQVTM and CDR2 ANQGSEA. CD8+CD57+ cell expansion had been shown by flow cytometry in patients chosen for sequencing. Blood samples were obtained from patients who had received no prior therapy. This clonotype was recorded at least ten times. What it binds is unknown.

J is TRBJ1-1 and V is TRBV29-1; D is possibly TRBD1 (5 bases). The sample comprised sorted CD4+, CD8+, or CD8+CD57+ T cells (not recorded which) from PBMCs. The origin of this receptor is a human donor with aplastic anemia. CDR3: CSVSGLMNTEAFF. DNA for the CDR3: TGCAGCGTCTCGGGACTGATGAACACTGAAGCTTTCTTT.